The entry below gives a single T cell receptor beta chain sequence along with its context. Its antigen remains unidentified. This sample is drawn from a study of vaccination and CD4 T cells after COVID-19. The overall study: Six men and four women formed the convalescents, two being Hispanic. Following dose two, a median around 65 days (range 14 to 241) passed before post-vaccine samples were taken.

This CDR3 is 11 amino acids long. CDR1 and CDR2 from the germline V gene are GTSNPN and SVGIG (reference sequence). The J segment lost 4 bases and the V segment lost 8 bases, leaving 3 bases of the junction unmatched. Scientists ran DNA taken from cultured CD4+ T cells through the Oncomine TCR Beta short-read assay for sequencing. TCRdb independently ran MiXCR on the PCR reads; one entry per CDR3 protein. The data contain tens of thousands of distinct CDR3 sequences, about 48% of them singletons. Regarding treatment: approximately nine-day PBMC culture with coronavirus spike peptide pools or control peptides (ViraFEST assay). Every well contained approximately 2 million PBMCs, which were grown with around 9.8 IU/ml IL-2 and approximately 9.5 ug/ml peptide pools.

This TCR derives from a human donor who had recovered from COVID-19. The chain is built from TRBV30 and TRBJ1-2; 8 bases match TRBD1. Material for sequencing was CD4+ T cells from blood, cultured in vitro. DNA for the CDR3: TGTGCCCAAGACAGGGGCTATGGCTACACCTTC. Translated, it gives CAQDRGYGYTF.